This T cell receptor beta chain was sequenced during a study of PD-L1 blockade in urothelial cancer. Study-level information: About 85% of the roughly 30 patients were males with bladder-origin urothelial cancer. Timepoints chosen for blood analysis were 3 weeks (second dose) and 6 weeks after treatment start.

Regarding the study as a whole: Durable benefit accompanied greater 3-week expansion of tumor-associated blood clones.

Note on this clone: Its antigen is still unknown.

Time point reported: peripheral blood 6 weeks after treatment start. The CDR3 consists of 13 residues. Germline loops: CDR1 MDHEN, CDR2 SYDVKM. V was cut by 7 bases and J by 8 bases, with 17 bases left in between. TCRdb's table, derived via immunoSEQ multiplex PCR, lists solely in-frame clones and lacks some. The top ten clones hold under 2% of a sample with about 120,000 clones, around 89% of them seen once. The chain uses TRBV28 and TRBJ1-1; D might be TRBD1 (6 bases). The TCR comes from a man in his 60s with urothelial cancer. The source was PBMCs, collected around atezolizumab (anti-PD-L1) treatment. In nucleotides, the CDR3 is TGTGCCAGCATGGAAATAGGGGACATAGAAGCTTTCTTT. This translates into CASMEIGDIEAFF.